Below are 21 T cell receptor beta chains sequenced from a single sample in a study of graft-versus-host responses after intestinal transplantation. Graft specimens yielded both intraepithelial and lamina propria lymphocytes. Clones were read by immunoSEQ multiplex PCR, and TCRdb kept only the in-frame ones, dropping some. The sample has under 20,000 clones, around 70% seen once. Sequencing used ileum tissue, obtained 14 days after transplant. The receptors were sampled from a human patient who received an intestinal transplant, so some T cells may come from the graft donor.

This clone was recorded only once. V gene TRBV6-5 combines with J gene TRBJ2-1; maybe TRBD2 (6 bases). The V gene's germline CDR1 is MNHEY and CDR2 SVGAGI. V shed 2 bases and J shed 9 bases, with 17 bases lying between them. The CDR3 loop spans 15 amino acids. The CDR3 DNA reads as TGTGCCAGCAGTTACGGGGCAGCTGCCGGGGGTGAGCAGTTCTTC. It yields the protein CASSYGAAAGGEQFF.

CDR3: CASSLVAWRGEAETQYF. The CDR3 DNA is TGCGCCAGCAGCTTGGTGGCTTGGCGGGGGGAGGCGGAGACCCAGTACTTC. The chain carries TRBV5-1 and TRBJ2-5; 8 bases agree with TRBD2. Germline V lookup: CDR1 SGHRS, CDR2 YFSETQ. The junction had 12 bases not matched to a gene; V was cut back by 0 bases and J by 5 bases. The CDR3 contains 17 residues.

This chain links TRBV5-1 with TRBJ1-5; D unclear. Trimming took 0 bases from V and 3 from J, leaving 10 bases between them. Germline V gene data show CDR1 as SGHRS and CDR2 as YFSETQ. The CDR3 is made up of 15 amino acids. CDR3 DNA sequence: TGCGCCAGCAGCTTGGTTCCTGGGAACAATCAGCCCCAGCATTTT. It is translated as CASSLVPGNNQPQHF.

This sequence joins TRBV5-4 and TRBJ1-1; TRBD1 is a possible D gene (6 bases). CDR3 size: 13 residues. Germline assignment: CDR1 SGHNT and CDR2 YYREEE (reference sequence). Trimming took 7 bases from V and 5 from J, leaving 15 bases between them. For the CDR3, the DNA is TGTGCCAGCGGAAGGACAGTTGGGACTGAAGCTTTCTTT. Translated: CASGRTVGTEAFF.

The chain links TRBV19 to TRBJ1-2; D not certain. This CDR3 region has 15 residues. CDR1 LNHDA and CDR2 SQIVND come from the germline V gene (reference sequence). V was shortened by 2 bases and J by 0 bases, with 10 bases between the two germline ends. For the CDR3, the DNA is TGTGCCAGTAGTATAACTGGCAGTACTAACTATGGCTACACCTTC. This gives the protein CASSITGSTNYGYTF.

CDR3 in DNA: TGTGCCAGCAGCAATCCGGGACAGGGGGCCTACGAGCAGTACTTC. Translation gives CASSNPGQGAYEQYF. The rearrangement joins TRBV11-1 to TRBJ2-7; 11 bases fit TRBD1. The CDR3 consists of 15 residues. Germline V gene sequence: CDR1 SGHAT, CDR2 FQDESV (reference sequence). Unmatched junction bases numbered 5, after V lost 5 bases and J lost 2 bases.

The chain recombines TRBV28 with TRBJ2-1; D possibly corresponds to TRBD2 (6 bases). With 6 bases removed from V and 4 bases from J, the gap between germline ends came to 16 bases. The germline V gene encodes CDR1 MDHEN and CDR2 SYDVKM. The CDR3 has 15 residues. CDR3 bases: TGTGCCAGCAGACACCGGGAGAATCTTTACAATGAGCAGTTCTTC. Encoded protein: CASRHRENLYNEQFF.

The J gene is TRBJ2-7, the V gene TRBV10-3, with TRBD1 identical over 9 bases. Trimming took 2 bases from V and 1 from J; bases not matched to a gene: 6. CDR3 size: 16 residues. Per the germline V gene, CDR1 is ENHRY and CDR2 is SYGVKD. CDR3 in DNA: TGTGCCATCAGTGAGCCCGGGACAGGGAGGTCCTACGAGCAGTACTTC. Amino acids: CAISEPGTGRSYEQYF.

The chain employs TRBV7-3 and TRBJ2-3; possible D gene TRBD1, 5 bases. Trimming took 3 bases from V and 4 from J, leaving 11 bases between them. This CDR3 contains 14 residues. Looked up from germline, CDR1 is SGHTA and CDR2 is FQGTGA. In DNA, the CDR3 is TGTGCCAGCAGCTTGGGGCCTCCAGCAGATACGCAGTATTTT. Amino acids: CASSLGPPADTQYF.

This clone occurred a few times. V usage is TRBV11-2 and J usage is TRBJ1-6; D not resolved. V was clipped by 7 bases and J by 10 bases, with 11 bases between them. The germline CDR1 and CDR2 sequences are SGHAT and FQNNGV. The CDR3 runs to 12 residues. The CDR3 spells CASNIWGSPLHF. DNA of the CDR3: TGTGCCAGCAACATTTGGGGATCACCCCTCCACTTT.

The chain couples TRBV6-5 to TRBJ2-2; D is uncertain. The CDR3 is 15 amino acids. Germline V gene data show CDR1 as MNHEY and CDR2 as SVGAGI. Trimming pared 6 bases from V and 1 base from J, leaving 12 bases between. The CDR3 here is CASRTDGMNTGELFF. For the CDR3, the DNA is TGTGCCAGCAGAACGGACGGAATGAACACCGGGGAGCTGTTTTTT.

This clone was detected only a few times. V gene TRBV9 combines with J gene TRBJ2-7; 8 positions match TRBD2. The V and J ends lost 4 bases and 4 bases, in that order; junction bases with no gene match: 10. The CDR3 extends over 15 amino acids. CDR1 and CDR2 (germline): SGDLS, YYNGEE. CDR3 in DNA: TGTGCCAGCAGCTCTCGAGCGGGAGTCACGTACGAGCAGTACTTC. Residues: CASSSRAGVTYEQYF.

This chain joins TRBV5-1 and TRBJ2-7; D gene uncertain. CDR3 length: 14 residues. CDR1 is SGHRS, CDR2 YFSETQ, per germline. The V gene lost 0 bases and the J gene lost 2 bases, with 9 bases spanning the gap. In DNA, the CDR3 is TGCGCCAGCAGCTTGGTAGGTGCAACCTACGAGCAGTACTTC. Encoded protein: CASSLVGATYEQYF.

The rearrangement uses TRBV6-1 and TRBJ2-5; D perhaps matches TRBD2 (6 bases). The V and J ends lost 8 bases and 2 bases respectively, with 15 bases between them. The germline gives CDR1 MNHNS, CDR2 SASEGT. The CDR3 is 14 residues long. CDR3 loop: CASESGGVQETQYF. Written as DNA, the CDR3 is TGTGCCAGCGAGAGTGGAGGGGTTCAAGAGACCCAGTACTTC.

V is TRBV19 and J is TRBJ1-1; TRBD1 might be the D (5 bases). The V gene lost 9 bases and the J gene lost 4 bases, with 18 bases spanning the gap. The CDR3 length is 14 residues. Germline values: CDR1 LNHDA, CDR2 SQIVND (reference sequence). Here the CDR3 reads CASGGGPYSTEAFF. CDR3 DNA sequence: TGTGCCAGCGGGGGGGGACCTTATAGCACTGAAGCTTTCTTT. Full variable domain (missing parts from reference TRBV19 and TRBJ1-1): DGGITQSPKYLFRKEGQNVTLSCEQNLNHDAMYWYRQDPGQGLRLIYYSQIVNDFQKGDIAEGYSVSREKKESFPLTVTSAQKNPTAFYLCASGGGPYSTEAFFGQGTRLTVV.

This clone was seen a single time. The chain carries TRBV5-1 and TRBJ2-6, with TRBD2 as a possible D gene (5 bases). CDR1 is SGHRS, CDR2 YFSETQ, per germline. This CDR3 comprises 14 residues. With 5 bases removed from V and 2 bases from J, the gap between germline ends came to 8 bases. CDR3 region: CASSWGAGANVLTF. CDR3 DNA sequence: TGCGCCAGCAGTTGGGGAGCTGGGGCCAACGTCCTGACTTTC.

This clone occurred a few times. Mismatch with germline at one junction end may stem from a read error. The J gene is TRBJ1-2, the V gene TRBV11-3; D gene unclear. The germline gives CDR1 SGHNT, CDR2 YENEEA. This CDR3 is built from 8 residues. In DNA form, the CDR3 reads TGTGCCAGCAGCTTAGAAGGGTTC. Protein product: CASSLEGF. Drawing the rest from reference TRBV11-3 and TRBJ1-2, the complete variable domain is EAGVVQSPRYKIIEKKQPVAFWCNPISGHNTLYWYLQNLGQGPELLIRYENEEAVDDSQLPKDRFSAERLKGVDSTLKIQPAELGDSAVYLCASSLEGFGSGTRLTVV.

This chain links TRBV2 with TRBJ2-2; TRBD2 matches 11 bases. V lost 7 bases and J lost 2; bases outside the gene matches: 6. The CDR3 has 16 amino acids. CDR1 and CDR2 from the germline V gene are SNHLY and FYNNEI. CDR3: CASNILAGDNTGELFF. The CDR3 region has the DNA TGTGCCAGCAATATACTAGCGGGGGACAACACCGGGGAGCTGTTTTTT.

This rearrangement joins TRBV25-1 to TRBJ1-5; D unresolved. V lost 3 bases, J lost 2 bases, and 20 bases lay in between. Germline loops: CDR1 MGHDK, CDR2 SYGVNS. This CDR3 comprises 18 residues. CDR3 sequence reads: CASSDYTAKKRGNQPQHF. The CDR3 nucleotides read TGTGCCAGCAGTGACTACACCGCAAAAAAGAGGGGCAATCAGCCCCAGCATTTT.

The rearrangement links TRBV6-5 to TRBJ2-3, with 9 bases aligning to TRBD2. The length of the CDR3 is 16 residues. J was trimmed by 1 base and V by 1 base; bases with no gene match: 3. From germline, CDR1 is MNHEY and CDR2 SVGAGI. In nucleotides, the CDR3 is TGTGCCAGCAGTTACTGGGCGGGAGGGTGCACAGATACGCAGTATTTT. Translated, it gives CASSYWAGGCTDTQYF.

Here the CDR3 reads CASSLSTGASGSYTGELFF. For the CDR3, the DNA is TGTGCCAGCAGTTTATCAACCGGGGCTAGCGGGAGCTACACCGGGGAGCTGTTTTTT. The chain combines TRBV28 with TRBJ2-2, with 10 bases lining up with TRBD2. Trimming cost V 1 base and J 3 bases; bases outside gene matches: 11. The V gene's germline CDR1 is MDHEN and CDR2 SYDVKM. The CDR3 consists of 19 residues.